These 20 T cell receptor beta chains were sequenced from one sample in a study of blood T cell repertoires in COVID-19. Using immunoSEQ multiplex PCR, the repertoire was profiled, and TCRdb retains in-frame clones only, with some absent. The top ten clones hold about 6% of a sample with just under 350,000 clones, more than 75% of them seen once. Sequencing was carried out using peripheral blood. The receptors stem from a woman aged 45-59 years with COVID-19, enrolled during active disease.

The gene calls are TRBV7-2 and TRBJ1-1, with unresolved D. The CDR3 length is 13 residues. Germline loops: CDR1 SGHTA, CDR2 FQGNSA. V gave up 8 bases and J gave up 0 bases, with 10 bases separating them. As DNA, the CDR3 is TGTGCCAGCTCGGAGGCGATGAACACTGAAGCTTTCTTT. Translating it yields CASSEAMNTEAFF.

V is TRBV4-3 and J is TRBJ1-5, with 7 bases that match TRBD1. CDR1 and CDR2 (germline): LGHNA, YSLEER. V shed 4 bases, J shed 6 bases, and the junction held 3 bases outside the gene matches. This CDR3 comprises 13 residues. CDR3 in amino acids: CASSLDRAQPQHF. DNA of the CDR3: TGCGCCAGCAGCCTTGACAGGGCTCAGCCCCAGCATTTT.

Written as DNA, the CDR3 is TGTGCCAGCAGTGGACATAGCAATCAGCCCCAGCATTTT. It codes for CASSGHSNQPQHF. The V call is TRBV9, the J call TRBJ1-5; D is possibly TRBD1 (5 bases). The V gene's germline CDR1 is SGDLS and CDR2 YYNGEE. The CDR3 runs 13 residues. Trimming stripped 5 bases from V and 0 bases from J, with 6 bases between.

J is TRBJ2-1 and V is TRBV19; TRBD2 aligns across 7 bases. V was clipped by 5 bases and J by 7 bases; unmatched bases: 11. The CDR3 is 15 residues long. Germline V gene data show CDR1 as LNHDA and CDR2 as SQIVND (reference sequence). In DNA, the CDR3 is TGTGCCAGTAGTTCCGCCAGCGGGATTCGGAATGAGCAGTTCTTC. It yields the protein CASSSASGIRNEQFF.

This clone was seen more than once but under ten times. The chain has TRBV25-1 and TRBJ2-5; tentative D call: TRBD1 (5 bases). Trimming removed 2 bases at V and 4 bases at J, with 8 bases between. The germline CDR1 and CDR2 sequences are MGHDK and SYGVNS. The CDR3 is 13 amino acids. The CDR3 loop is CASSEQGRETQYF. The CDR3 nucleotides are TGTGCCAGCAGTGAACAGGGTCGAGAGACCCAGTACTTC.

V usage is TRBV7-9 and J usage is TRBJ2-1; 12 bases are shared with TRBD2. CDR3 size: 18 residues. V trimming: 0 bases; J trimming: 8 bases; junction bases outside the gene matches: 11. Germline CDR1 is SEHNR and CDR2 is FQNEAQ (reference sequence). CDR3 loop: CASSLAARLAGVSDEQFF. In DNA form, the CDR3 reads TGTGCCAGCAGCTTAGCCGCAAGACTAGCGGGAGTCTCGGATGAGCAGTTCTTC.

The DNA for the CDR3 is TGCGCCAGCAGCTTGTCGGGGAGGATGTCCGGGGAGCTGTTTTTT. This sequence encodes CASSLSGRMSGELFF. This chain joins TRBV5-1 and TRBJ2-2; a weak D match, TRBD2 (6 bases). Deletions cut 1 base from V and 6 bases from J, with 13 bases between. The CDR3 consists of 15 residues. CDR1 and CDR2 from the germline V gene are SGHRS and YFSETQ.

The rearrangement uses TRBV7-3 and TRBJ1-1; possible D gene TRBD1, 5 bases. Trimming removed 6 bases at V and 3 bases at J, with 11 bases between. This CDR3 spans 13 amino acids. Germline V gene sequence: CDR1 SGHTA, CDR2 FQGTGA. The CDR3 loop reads CASSRQRDTEAFF. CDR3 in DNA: TGTGCCAGCAGTCGACAGCGAGACACTGAAGCTTTCTTT.

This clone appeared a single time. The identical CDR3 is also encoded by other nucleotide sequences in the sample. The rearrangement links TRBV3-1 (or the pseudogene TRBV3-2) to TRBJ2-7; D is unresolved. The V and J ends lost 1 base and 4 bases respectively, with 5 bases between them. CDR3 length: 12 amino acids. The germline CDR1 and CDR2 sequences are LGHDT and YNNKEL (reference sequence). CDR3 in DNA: TGTGCCAGCAGCCAAGGTTCTTACGAGCAGTACTTC. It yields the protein CASSQGSYEQYF.

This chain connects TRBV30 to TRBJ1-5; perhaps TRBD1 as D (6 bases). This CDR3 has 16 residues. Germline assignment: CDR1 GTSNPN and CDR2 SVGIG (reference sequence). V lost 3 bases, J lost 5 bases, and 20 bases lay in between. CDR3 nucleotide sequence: TGTGCCTGGAGGGAAAAGGGCAGGGGTTCGGATCAGCCCCAGCATTTT. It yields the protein CAWREKGRGSDQPQHF.

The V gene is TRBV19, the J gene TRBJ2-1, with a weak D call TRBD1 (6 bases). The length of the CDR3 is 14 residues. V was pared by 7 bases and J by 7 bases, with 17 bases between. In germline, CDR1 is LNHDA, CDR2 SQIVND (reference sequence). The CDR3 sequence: CASTKPGTPNEQFF. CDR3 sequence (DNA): TGTGCCAGTACCAAACCGGGGACACCGAATGAGCAGTTCTTC. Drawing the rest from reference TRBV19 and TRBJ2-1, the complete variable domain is DGGITQSPKYLFRKEGQNVTLSCEQNLNHDAMYWYRQDPGQGLRLIYYSQIVNDFQKGDIAEGYSVSREKKESFPLTVTSAQKNPTAFYLCASTKPGTPNEQFFGPGTRLTVL.

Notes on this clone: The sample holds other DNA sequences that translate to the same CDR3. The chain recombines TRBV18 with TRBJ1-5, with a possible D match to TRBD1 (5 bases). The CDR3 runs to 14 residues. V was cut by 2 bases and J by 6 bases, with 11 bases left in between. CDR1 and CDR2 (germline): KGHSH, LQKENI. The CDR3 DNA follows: TGTGCCAGCTCACCAGGGGGAGGAGGTCAGCCCCAGCATTTT. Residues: CASSPGGGGQPQHF.

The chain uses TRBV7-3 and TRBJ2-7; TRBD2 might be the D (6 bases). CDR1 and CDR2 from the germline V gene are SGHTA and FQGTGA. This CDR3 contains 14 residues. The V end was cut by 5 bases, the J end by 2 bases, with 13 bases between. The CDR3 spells CASSLAGTAYEQYF. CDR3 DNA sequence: TGTGCCAGCAGCCTAGCCGGGACTGCCTACGAGCAGTACTTC.

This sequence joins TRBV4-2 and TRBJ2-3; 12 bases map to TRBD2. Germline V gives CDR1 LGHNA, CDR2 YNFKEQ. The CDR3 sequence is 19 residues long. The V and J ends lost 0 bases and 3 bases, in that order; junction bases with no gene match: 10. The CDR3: CASSQESLAGGVGTDTQYF. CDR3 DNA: TGTGCCAGCAGCCAAGAAAGCCTAGCGGGAGGGGTGGGGACAGATACGCAGTATTTT.

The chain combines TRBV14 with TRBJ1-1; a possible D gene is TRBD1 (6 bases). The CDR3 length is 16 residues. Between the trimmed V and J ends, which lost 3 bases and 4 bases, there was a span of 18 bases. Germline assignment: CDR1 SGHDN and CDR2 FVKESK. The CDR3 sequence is CASSQISRGRGTEAFF. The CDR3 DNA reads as TGTGCCAGCAGCCAGATTTCCAGGGGACGGGGCACTGAAGCTTTCTTT.

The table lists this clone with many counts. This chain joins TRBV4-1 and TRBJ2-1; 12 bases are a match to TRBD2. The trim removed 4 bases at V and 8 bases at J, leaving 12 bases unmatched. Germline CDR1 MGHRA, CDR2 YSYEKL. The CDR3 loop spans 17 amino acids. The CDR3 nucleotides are TGCGCCAGCAGCCCCAACAGACTAGCGGGAGTTAGGGATGAGCAGTTCTTC. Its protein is CASSPNRLAGVRDEQFF.

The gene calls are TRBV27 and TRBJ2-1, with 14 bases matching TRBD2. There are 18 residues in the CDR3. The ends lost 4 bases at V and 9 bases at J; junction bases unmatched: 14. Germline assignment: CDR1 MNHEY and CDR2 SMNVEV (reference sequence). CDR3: CASSSPPATSGRAGEQFF. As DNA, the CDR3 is TGTGCCAGCAGTTCCCCTCCGGCGACTAGCGGGAGGGCCGGTGAGCAGTTCTTC.

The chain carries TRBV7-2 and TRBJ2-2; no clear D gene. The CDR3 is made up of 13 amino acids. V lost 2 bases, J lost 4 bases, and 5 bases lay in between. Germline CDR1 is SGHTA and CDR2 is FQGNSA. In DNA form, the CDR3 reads TGTGCCAGCAGCTTATGGAGCACCGGGGAGCTGTTTTTT. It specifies CASSLWSTGELFF.

The CDR3 spells CASSQSGTYTYEQYF. In DNA form, the CDR3 reads TGTGCCAGCAGCCAATCCGGGACTTATACCTACGAGCAGTACTTC. V is TRBV7-9 and J is TRBJ2-7; D perhaps matches TRBD2 (6 bases). Germline V CDR1 and CDR2: SEHNR, FQNEAQ (reference sequence). This CDR3 region has 15 residues. V lost 5 bases and J 2 bases, leaving 16 bases between the germline ends.

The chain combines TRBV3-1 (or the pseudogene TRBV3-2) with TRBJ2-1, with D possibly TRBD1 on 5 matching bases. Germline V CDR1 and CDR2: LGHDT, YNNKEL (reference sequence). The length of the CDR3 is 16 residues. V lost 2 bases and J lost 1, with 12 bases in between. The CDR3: CASSQKRGLSYNEQFF. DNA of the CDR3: TGTGCCAGCAGCCAAAAAAGGGGTCTGTCCTACAATGAGCAGTTCTTC.